The 23 T cell receptor beta chains listed next were all sequenced from one sample in a study of T cells in narcolepsy (dated by TCRdb to about 2018). The protocol used for the library was the immunoSEQ multiplex PCR assay. TCRdb mirrors the immuneACCESS table, restricted to in-frame sequences. Some clones are absent from its copies; in checked studies, under half trace to an unresolved V gene, and the reason for the others is unknown. This sample is represented by about 34,000 clones; more than 65% of them were singletons. The top ten hold 2% to 2.5% of the sample. Sequencing was carried out using memory (CD45RA-) CD4+ T cells from blood. The cell subset or site label, as the study defines it: memory T cells sorted ex vivo from peripheral blood. All receptors derive from a human donor in good health.

This rearrangement joins TRBV19 to TRBJ2-1; possible D gene TRBD2, 6 bases. Trimming took off 6 bases at V and 7 bases at J, with 22 bases between the two ends. Germline V CDR1 and CDR2: LNHDA, SQIVND (reference sequence). The CDR3 length is 16 residues. The CDR3 here is CASRARRESSWNEQFF. The CDR3 DNA is TGTGCCAGTAGAGCACGCCGGGAGAGCTCGTGGAATGAGCAGTTCTTC. Supplemented by reference TRBV19 and TRBJ2-1, the full variable domain reads DGGITQSPKYLFRKEGQNVTLSCEQNLNHDAMYWYRQDPGQGLRLIYYSQIVNDFQKGDIAEGYSVSREKKESFPLTVTSAQKNPTAFYLCASRARRESSWNEQFFGPGTRLTVL.

This clone was found once. J is TRBJ1-5 and V is TRBV6-6, with a weak D call TRBD1 (5 bases). Germline CDR1 is MNHNY and CDR2 is SVGAGI (reference sequence). Deletions cut 0 bases from V and 15 bases from J, with 18 bases between. The CDR3 contains 14 residues. CDR3 loop: CASSYSGGGVSWHF. The CDR3 nucleotides are TGTGCCAGCAGTTACTCAGGAGGAGGGGTTAGTTGGCATTTT.

This clone was observed a handful of times. The genes are TRBV6-5 and TRBJ2-7, with 8 bases aligning to TRBD2. This CDR3 spans 14 amino acids. V shed 10 bases, J shed 0 bases, and the junction held 8 bases outside the gene matches. Germline-derived CDR1 and CDR2 are MNHEY and SVGAGI. In nucleotides, the CDR3 is TGTGCCACCAAACTAGCGGTGAGCTCCTACGAGCAGTACTTC. It yields the protein CATKLAVSSYEQYF.

The chain joins TRBV11-2 to TRBJ1-2; 10 bases line up with TRBD1. The CDR3 consists of 17 residues. V gave up 5 bases and J gave up 1 base; unmatched junction bases: 10. In germline, CDR1 is SGHAT, CDR2 FQNNGV. The CDR3 sequence is CASSLTPGQGFNYGYTF. In DNA form, the CDR3 reads TGTGCCAGCAGCCTAACACCGGGACAGGGGTTTAACTATGGCTACACCTTC.

CDR3 in DNA: TGTGCCAGCAGCTTTAACGATGGGTCCAATGAAAAACTGTTTTTT. Amino acid sequence: CASSFNDGSNEKLFF. J is TRBJ1-4 and V is TRBV11-2; D gene uncertain. The CDR3 spans 15 residues. From germline, CDR1 is SGHAT and CDR2 FQNNGV. V shed 3 bases and J shed 5 bases, with 13 bases lying between them.

The chain uses TRBV14 and TRBJ2-1, with a weak D call TRBD2 (6 bases). CDR1 is SGHDN and CDR2 is FVKESK in the germline V gene. V gave up 1 base and J gave up 1 base, with 14 bases separating them. This CDR3 is built from 17 residues. This CDR3 reads CASSQGAGKRSYNEQFF. Here the CDR3 DNA reads TGTGCCAGCAGCCAAGGGGCGGGAAAGAGGTCCTACAATGAGCAGTTCTTC.

With respect to this clone: A read error may account for a junction end that differs from germline. This chain connects TRBV19 to TRBJ1-2; D call uncertain. The CDR3 covers 12 residues. Germline values: CDR1 LNHDA, CDR2 SQIVND (reference sequence). CDR3: CASSISAEKTFF. The CDR3 nucleotides are TGTGCCAGTAGTATATCGGCAGAGAAAACTTTCTTC.

This chain links TRBV7-3 with TRBJ2-3; 8 bases map to TRBD2. CDR3 size: 14 residues. Trimming took 5 bases from V and 1 from J; bases not matched to a gene: 2. Germline lookup yields CDR1 SGHTA and CDR2 FQGTGA. The CDR3 reads CASSPGLGTDTQYF. For the CDR3, the DNA is TGTGCCAGCAGCCCGGGACTAGGCACAGATACGCAGTATTTT.

The rearrangement links TRBV6-1 to TRBJ1-2; 10 bases align to TRBD1. The CDR3 spans 14 residues. CDR1 and CDR2 from the germline V gene are MNHNS and SASEGT. The J segment lost 7 bases and the V segment lost 5 bases, leaving 7 bases of the junction unmatched. Here the CDR3 reads CASSPGQGISGYTF. CDR3 coding DNA: TGTGCCAGCAGTCCGGGACAGGGGATATCTGGCTACACCTTC.

This chain joins TRBV11-2 and TRBJ2-1, with TRBD2 matching over 8 bases. The CDR3 extends over 16 amino acids. With 5 bases clipped from V and 7 bases from J, the junction kept 13 bases outside the gene matches. CDR1 is SGHAT, CDR2 FQNNGV, per germline. The CDR3 is CASSAMSGGLGNEQFF. CDR3 sequence (DNA): TGTGCCAGCAGCGCTATGTCGGGAGGGCTGGGGAATGAGCAGTTCTTC.

J is TRBJ2-1 and V is TRBV5-1; 7 bases are shared with TRBD1. J was trimmed by 3 bases and V by 4 bases; bases with no gene match: 7. CDR1 and CDR2 from the germline V gene are SGHRS and YFSETQ. The CDR3 extends over 15 amino acids. CDR3 loop: CASSPNAGGYNEQFF. In nucleotides, the CDR3 is TGCGCCAGCAGCCCAAACGCAGGGGGCTACAATGAGCAGTTCTTC.

The chain recombines TRBV18 with TRBJ2-7; maybe TRBD1 (6 bases). In germline, CDR1 is KGHSH, CDR2 LQKENI. Trimming left V 0 bases short and J 2 bases short, with 8 bases between. This CDR3 has 14 residues. In DNA form, the CDR3 reads TGTGCCAGCTCACCACCTGACAGGCCCTACGAGCAGTACTTC. Its protein is CASSPPDRPYEQYF.

The chain recombines TRBV4-2 with TRBJ1-1; no clear D. Germline V gene data show CDR1 as LGHNA and CDR2 as YNFKEQ. V was clipped by 3 bases and J by 5 bases, with 13 bases between them. There are 14 residues in the CDR3. Written as DNA, the CDR3 is TGTGCCAGCAGCCACCTCGAGAGGGTGACTGAAGCTTTCTTT. Translation gives CASSHLERVTEAFF.

The rearrangement links TRBV9 to TRBJ1-2; perhaps TRBD1 as D (5 bases). Germline values: CDR1 SGDLS, CDR2 YYNGEE. The CDR3 loop spans 15 amino acids. The ends were cut back, 0 bases at V and 2 bases at J, with 11 bases in the middle. This chain's CDR3 is CASSVEIGQNYGYTF. The CDR3 coding sequence is TGTGCCAGCAGCGTAGAAATCGGACAAAACTATGGCTACACCTTC.

The chain recombines TRBV14 with TRBJ2-3; possibly TRBD1 or TRBD2 for D (5 bases each). Germline assignment: CDR1 SGHDN and CDR2 FVKESK. There are 13 residues in the CDR3. V lost 4 bases and J lost 4, with 9 bases in between. CDR3 DNA sequence: TGTGCCAGCAGCCCATCGGGGCCAGATACGCAGTATTTT. Translation: CASSPSGPDTQYF.

The gene calls are TRBV7-2 and TRBJ2-5; 7 nucleotides align to TRBD2. The J call may be faulty, since TRBJ2-7 better matches the DNA end. In germline, CDR1 is SGHTA, CDR2 FQGNSA. This CDR3 contains 15 residues. CDR3 sequence reads: CASSDSGLLVYEQYF. The CDR3 nucleotides are TGTGCCAGCAGCGATAGCGGGCTGCTGGTCTACGAGCAGTACTTC.

The V gene is TRBV6-5, the J gene TRBJ2-7, with D possibly TRBD2 on 6 matching bases. The CDR3 loop spans 15 amino acids. Germline V gene data show CDR1 as MNHEY and CDR2 as SVGAGI. Trimming pared 6 bases from V and 0 bases from J, leaving 15 bases between. The chain's CDR3 is CASRYRREVSYEQYF. The CDR3 DNA reads as TGTGCCAGCAGATACCGGAGGGAGGTCTCCTACGAGCAGTACTTC.

This chain joins TRBV7-9 and TRBJ2-2; the D gene is possibly TRBD2 (6 bases). Trimming pared 1 base from V and 6 bases from J, leaving 12 bases between. The germline V gene encodes CDR1 SEHNR and CDR2 FQNEAQ (reference sequence). The CDR3 length is 15 residues. CDR3 in amino acids: CASSLGRLVSGELFF. In DNA form, the CDR3 reads TGTGCCAGCAGCTTAGGGCGACTAGTTTCCGGGGAGCTGTTTTTT.

The J gene is TRBJ1-2, the V gene TRBV30; 10 bases line up with TRBD1. The V gene's germline CDR1 is GTSNPN and CDR2 SVGIG (reference sequence). The J segment lost 7 bases and the V segment lost 3 bases, leaving 5 bases of the junction unmatched. CDR3 length: 13 amino acids. The CDR3 spells CAWRDRGLGGYTF. The DNA for the CDR3 is TGTGCCTGGAGAGACAGGGGGCTCGGTGGCTACACCTTC.

This chain uses TRBV9 with TRBJ2-5; 12 nucleotides align to TRBD2. V lost 0 bases and J lost 5; bases outside the gene matches: 5. Germline loops: CDR1 SGDLS, CDR2 YYNGEE. CDR3 size: 16 residues. The CDR3 DNA is TGTGCCAGCAGCGTAGGAGGGCTAGCGGGGGGGGAGACCCAGTACTTC. This encodes CASSVGGLAGGETQYF.

A single count supports this clone. CDR3: CASSTWRGSTDTQYF. DNA of the CDR3: TGTGCCAGTAGTACGTGGCGGGGGAGCACAGATACGCAGTATTTT. The chain carries TRBV19 and TRBJ2-3, with 7 bases matching TRBD2. The CDR3 contains 15 residues. Per the germline V gene, CDR1 is LNHDA and CDR2 is SQIVND (reference sequence). Losses at the gene ends were 4 bases for V and 0 bases for J; bases not matched to a gene: 4.

This clone was observed a handful of times. The chain has TRBV9 and TRBJ2-3; D gene ambiguous. Germline V gene lookup returns CDR1 SGDLS and CDR2 YYNGEE. Trimming shortened V by 0 bases and J by 4 bases, and 12 bases separated the two germline ends. This CDR3 is built from 15 residues. Written as DNA, the CDR3 is TGTGCCAGCAGCGTAGAGGCCAACCCCCCAGATACGCAGTATTTT. Protein: CASSVEANPPDTQYF.

V gene TRBV6-5 combines with J gene TRBJ2-5; no firm D call. Between the trimmed V and J ends, which lost 8 bases and 1 base, there was a span of 14 bases. The CDR3 has 14 amino acids. The germline V gene encodes CDR1 MNHEY and CDR2 SVGAGI. CDR3 DNA: TGTGCCAGCGCCCAGACGGCGATCCAAGAGACCCAGTACTTC. Its translation: CASAQTAIQETQYF.